Given below is one TCR beta chain in context. As yet, its antigen is unknown. This PCR relied on a set of 60 Vbeta primers and 13 Jbeta primers. Assay: immunoSEQ multiplex PCR; the TCRdb copy retains only in-frame clones and omits some. The data contain under 200,000 clones, about 80% of them singletons. The CDR3 sequence is 15 residues long. Looked up from germline, CDR1 is LNHDA and CDR2 is SQIVND (reference sequence). The V and J ends lost 7 bases and 0 bases respectively, with 15 bases between them. This entry comes from a study of cytomegalovirus exposure and HLA in healthy donors. Broader study findings: The study reported that TCR beta sequences accurately predicted HLA-A and HLA-B alleles in most subjects.

V and J are TRBV19 and TRBJ1-1, with a weak D call TRBD1 (5 bases). The sequenced sample was PBMCs. This clonotype was sampled from a man over 45 in good health and CMV-seropositive. The CDR3 sequence is CASNRKGHLNTEAFF. The CDR3 bases are TGTGCCAGTAATCGTAAGGGGCACCTGAACACTGAAGCTTTCTTT.